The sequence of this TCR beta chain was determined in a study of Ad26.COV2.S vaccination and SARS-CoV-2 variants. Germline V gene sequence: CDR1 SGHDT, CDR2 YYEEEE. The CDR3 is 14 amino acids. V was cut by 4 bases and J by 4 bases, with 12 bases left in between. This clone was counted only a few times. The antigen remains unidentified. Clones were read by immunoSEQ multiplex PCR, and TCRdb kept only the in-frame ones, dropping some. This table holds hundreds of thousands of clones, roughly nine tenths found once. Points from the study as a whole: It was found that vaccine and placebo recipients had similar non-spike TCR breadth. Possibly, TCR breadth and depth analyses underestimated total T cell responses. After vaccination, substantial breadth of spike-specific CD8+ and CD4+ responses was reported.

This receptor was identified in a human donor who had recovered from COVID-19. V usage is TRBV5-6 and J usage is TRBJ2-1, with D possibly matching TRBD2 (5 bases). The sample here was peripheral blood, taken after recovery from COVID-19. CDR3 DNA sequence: TGTGCCAGCAGCCAAACTATAGCGTACAATGAGCAGTTCTTC. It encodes CASSQTIAYNEQFF.